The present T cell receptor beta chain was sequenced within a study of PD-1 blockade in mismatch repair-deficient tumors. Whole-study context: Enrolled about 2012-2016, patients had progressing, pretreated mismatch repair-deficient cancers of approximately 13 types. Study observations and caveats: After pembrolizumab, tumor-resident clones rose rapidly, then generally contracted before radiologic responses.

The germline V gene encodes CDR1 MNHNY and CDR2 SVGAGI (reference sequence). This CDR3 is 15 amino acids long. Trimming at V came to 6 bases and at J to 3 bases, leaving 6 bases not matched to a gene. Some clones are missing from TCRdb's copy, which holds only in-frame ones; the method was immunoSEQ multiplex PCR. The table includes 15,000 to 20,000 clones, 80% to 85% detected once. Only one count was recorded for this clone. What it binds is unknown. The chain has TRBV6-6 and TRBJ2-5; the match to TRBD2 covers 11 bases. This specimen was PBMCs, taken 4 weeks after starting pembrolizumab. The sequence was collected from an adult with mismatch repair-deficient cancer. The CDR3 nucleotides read TGTGCCAGCAGACGAAGGGGACTAGCGGAAGAGACCCAGTACTTC. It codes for CASRRRGLAEETQYF.